This T cell receptor beta chain was identified in a study of blood T cell repertoires in COVID-19. Study information: The United States, Italy and Spain were the sources of the acute and convalescent COVID-19 samples.

Concerning this clone itself: This specimen includes other DNA sequences encoding the same CDR3.

How the authors handled the data: Estimation of nucleated cell counts relied on the amplification of reference gene primers. TCRdb keeps only in-frame clones here, not all; method: immunoSEQ multiplex PCR. From that table come the V and J calls and clone size; the DNA was used to work out D and trimming. Seen here are about 250,000 clones, approximately 90% observed once, and the top ten hold about 14%. The CDR3 is made up of 15 amino acids. Trimming cost V 2 bases and J 4 bases; bases outside gene matches: 2. The germline gives CDR1 SGHNT, CDR2 YYREEE (reference sequence). Resolution of symptoms, clearance, or two negative PCRs was present in recovered Cohort 3 donors.

The sequenced sample consisted of PBMCs or T cells enriched from blood (not recorded which). This sequence was found in a man aged 18 to 30 who had recovered from COVID-19. The V call is TRBV5-4, the J call TRBJ2-3; 12 bases are a match to TRBD2. This chain's CDR3 is CASSFLAGGPDTQYF. The CDR3 DNA reads as TGTGCCAGCAGCTTTCTAGCGGGAGGGCCAGATACGCAGTATTTT.